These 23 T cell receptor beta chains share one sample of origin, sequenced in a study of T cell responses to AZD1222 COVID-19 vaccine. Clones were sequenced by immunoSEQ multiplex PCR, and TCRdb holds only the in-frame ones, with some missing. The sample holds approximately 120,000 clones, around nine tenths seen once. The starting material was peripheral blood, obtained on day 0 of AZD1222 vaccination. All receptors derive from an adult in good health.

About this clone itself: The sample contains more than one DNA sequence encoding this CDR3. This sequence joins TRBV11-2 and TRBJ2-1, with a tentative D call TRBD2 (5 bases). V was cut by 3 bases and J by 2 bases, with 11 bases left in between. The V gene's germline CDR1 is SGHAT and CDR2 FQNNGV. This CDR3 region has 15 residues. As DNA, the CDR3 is TGTGCCAGCAGCTTTAGAAGCGGACCCTACAATGAGCAGTTCTTC. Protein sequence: CASSFRSGPYNEQFF.

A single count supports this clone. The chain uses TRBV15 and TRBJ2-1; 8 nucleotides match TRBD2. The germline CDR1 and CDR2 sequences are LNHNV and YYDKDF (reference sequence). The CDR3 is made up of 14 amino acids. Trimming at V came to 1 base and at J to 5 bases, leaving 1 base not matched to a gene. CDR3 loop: CATSRAGGDNEQFF. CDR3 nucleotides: TGTGCCACCAGCAGAGCGGGGGGGGACAATGAGCAGTTCTTC.

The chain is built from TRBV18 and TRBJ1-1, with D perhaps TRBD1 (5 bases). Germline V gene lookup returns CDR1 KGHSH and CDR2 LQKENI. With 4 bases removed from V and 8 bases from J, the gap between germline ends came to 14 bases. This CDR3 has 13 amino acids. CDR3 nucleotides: TGTGCCAGCTCACGGGGCCGCGAGGAAGAAGCTTTCTTT. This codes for CASSRGREEEAFF.

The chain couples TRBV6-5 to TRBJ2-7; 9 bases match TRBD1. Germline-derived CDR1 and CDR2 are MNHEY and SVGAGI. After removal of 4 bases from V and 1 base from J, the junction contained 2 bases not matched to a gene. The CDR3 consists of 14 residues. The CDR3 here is CASSSGTGSYEQYF. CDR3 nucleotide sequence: TGTGCCAGCAGTTCCGGGACAGGGTCCTACGAGCAGTACTTC.

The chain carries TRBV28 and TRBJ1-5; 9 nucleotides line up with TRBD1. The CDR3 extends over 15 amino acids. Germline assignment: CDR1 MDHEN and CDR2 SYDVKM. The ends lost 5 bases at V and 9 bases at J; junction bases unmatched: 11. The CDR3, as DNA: TGTGCCAGCAGTGAGGGACAGGGATCTGGTCGGCCCCAGCATTTT. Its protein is CASSEGQGSGRPQHF.

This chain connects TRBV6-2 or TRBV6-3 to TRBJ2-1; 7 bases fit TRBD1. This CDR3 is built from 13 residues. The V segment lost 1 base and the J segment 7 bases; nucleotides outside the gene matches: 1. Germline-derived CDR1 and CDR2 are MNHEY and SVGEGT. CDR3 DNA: TGTGCCAGCAGTTACTTACAGGGGAATGAGCAGTTCTTC. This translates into CASSYLQGNEQFF.

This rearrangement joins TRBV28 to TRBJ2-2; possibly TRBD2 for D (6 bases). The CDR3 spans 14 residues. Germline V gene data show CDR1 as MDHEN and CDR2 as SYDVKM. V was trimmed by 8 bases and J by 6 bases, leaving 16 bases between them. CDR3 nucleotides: TGTGCCAGCGGGACTCAAGGAGGTCCCGGGGAGCTGTTTTTT. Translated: CASGTQGGPGELFF.

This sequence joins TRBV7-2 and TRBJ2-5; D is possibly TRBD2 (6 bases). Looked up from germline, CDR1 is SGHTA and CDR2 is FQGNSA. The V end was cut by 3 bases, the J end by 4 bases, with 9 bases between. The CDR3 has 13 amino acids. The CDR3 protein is CASSFAGRETQYF. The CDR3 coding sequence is TGTGCCAGCAGCTTTGCGGGGCGAGAGACCCAGTACTTC.

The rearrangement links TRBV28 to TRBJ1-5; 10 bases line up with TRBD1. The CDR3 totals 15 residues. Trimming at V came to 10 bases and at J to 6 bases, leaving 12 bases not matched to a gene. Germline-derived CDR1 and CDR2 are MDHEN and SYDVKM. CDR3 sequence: CATLQGQGRIQPQHF. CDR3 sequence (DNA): TGTGCCACCCTTCAGGGACAGGGGAGGATTCAGCCCCAGCATTTT.

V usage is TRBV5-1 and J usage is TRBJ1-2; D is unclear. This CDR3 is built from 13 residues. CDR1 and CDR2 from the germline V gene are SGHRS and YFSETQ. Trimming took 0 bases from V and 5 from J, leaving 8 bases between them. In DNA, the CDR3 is TGCGCCAGCAGCTTGGCCCCGGAGTATGGCTACACCTTC. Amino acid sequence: CASSLAPEYGYTF.

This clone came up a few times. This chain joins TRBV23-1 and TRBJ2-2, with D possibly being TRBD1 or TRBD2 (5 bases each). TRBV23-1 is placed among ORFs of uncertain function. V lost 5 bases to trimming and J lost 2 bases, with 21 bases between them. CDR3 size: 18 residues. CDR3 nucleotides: TGCGCCAGCAGTTCCCCTGGGGGTACTGGGCCTAACACCGGGGAGCTGTTTTTT. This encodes CASSSPGGTGPNTGELFF.

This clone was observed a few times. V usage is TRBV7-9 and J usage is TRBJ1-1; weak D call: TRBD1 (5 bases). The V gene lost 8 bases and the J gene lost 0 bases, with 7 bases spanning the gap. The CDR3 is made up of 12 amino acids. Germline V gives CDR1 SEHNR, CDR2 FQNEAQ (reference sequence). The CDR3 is CASRGMNTEAFF. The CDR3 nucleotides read TGTGCCAGCCGGGGGATGAACACTGAAGCTTTCTTT.

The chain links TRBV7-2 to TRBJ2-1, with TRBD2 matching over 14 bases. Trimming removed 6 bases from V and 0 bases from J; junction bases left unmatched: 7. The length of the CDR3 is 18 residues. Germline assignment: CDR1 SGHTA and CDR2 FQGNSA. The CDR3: CASRRTSGRPSSYNEQFF. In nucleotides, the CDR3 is TGTGCCAGCAGAAGGACTAGCGGGAGGCCTAGCTCCTACAATGAGCAGTTCTTC.

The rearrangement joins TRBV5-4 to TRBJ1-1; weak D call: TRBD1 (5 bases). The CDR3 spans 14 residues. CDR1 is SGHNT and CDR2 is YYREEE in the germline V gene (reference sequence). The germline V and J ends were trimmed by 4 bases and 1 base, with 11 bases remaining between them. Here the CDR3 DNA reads TGTGCCAGCAGCCAAAGCCAGGGGAACACTGAAGCTTTCTTT. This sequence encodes CASSQSQGNTEAFF. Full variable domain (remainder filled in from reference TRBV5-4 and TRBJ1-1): ETGVTQSPTHLIKTRGQQVTLRCSSQSGHNTVSWYQQALGQGPQFIFQYYREEENGRGNFPPRFSGLQFPNYSSELNVNALELDDSALYLCASSQSQGNTEAFFGQGTRLTVV.

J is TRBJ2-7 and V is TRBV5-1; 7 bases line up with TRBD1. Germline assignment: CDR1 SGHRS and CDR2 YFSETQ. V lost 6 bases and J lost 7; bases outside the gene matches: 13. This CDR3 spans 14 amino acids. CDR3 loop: CASTPDRALGEQYF. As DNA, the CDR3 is TGCGCCAGCACCCCCGACAGGGCCCTTGGAGAGCAGTACTTC.

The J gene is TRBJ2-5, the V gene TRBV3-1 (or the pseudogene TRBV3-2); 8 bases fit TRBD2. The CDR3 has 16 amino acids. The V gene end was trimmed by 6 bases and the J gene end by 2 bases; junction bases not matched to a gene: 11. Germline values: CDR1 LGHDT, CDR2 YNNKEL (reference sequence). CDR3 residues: CASSPHRGGRQETQYF. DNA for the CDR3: TGTGCCAGCAGTCCCCATCGGGGGGGAAGACAAGAGACCCAGTACTTC.

The CDR3 region has the DNA TGTGCCAGCACCCAATTCCTCGTACTCGACCCCAACAATGAGCAGTTCTTC. Translating gives CASTQFLVLDPNNEQFF. The chain uses TRBV11-2 and TRBJ2-1; D is unresolved. The CDR3 contains 17 residues. Germline V gene data show CDR1 as SGHAT and CDR2 as FQNNGV. Between the trimmed V and J ends, which lost 7 bases and 5 bases, there was a span of 24 bases. Supplemented by reference TRBV11-2 and TRBJ2-1, the full variable domain reads EAGVAQSPRYKIIEKRQSVAFWCNPISGHATLYWYQQILGQGPKLLIQFQNNGVVDDSQLPKDRFSAERLKGVDSTLKIQPAKLEDSAVYLCASTQFLVLDPNNEQFFGPGTRLTVL.

The CDR3 nucleotides are TGTGCCACCAGTGATCATACTAGCGTCACCGGGGAGCTGTTTTTT. This sequence encodes CATSDHTSVTGELFF. The chain is built from TRBV24-1 and TRBJ2-2; TRBD2 aligns across 7 bases. CDR1 is KGHDR, CDR2 SFDVKD, per germline. This CDR3 has 15 amino acids. V gave up 3 bases and J gave up 4 bases; unmatched junction bases: 4.

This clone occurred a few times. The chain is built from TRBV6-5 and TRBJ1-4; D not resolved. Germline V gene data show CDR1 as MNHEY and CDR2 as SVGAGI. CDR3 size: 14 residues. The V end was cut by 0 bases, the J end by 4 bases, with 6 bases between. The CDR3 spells CASSYSYRNEKLFF. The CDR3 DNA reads TGTGCCAGCAGTTACTCGTACCGTAATGAAAAACTGTTTTTT.

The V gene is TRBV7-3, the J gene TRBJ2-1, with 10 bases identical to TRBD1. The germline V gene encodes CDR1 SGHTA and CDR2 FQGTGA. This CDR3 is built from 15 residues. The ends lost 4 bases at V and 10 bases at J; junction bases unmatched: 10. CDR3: CASSSTGGGHVEQFF. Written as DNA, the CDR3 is TGTGCCAGCAGCTCGACAGGGGGCGGTCATGTGGAGCAGTTCTTC.

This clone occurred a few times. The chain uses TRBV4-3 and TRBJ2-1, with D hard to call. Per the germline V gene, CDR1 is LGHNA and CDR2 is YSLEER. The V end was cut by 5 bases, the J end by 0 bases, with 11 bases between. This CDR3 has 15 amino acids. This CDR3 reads CASSLILSSYNEQFF. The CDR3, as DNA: TGCGCCAGCAGCTTAATCTTGAGCTCCTACAATGAGCAGTTCTTC.

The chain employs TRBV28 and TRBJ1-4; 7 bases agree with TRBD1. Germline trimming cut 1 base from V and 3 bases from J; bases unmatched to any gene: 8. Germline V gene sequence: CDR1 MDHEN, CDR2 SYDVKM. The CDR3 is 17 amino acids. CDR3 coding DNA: TGTGCCAGCAGTTTATTGTTAGGGGGCGAGTCTAATGAAAAACTGTTTTTT. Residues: CASSLLLGGESNEKLFF.

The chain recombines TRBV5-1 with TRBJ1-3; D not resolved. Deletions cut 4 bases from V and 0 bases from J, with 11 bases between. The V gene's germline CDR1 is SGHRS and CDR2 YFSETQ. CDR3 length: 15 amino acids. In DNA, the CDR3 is TGCGCCAGCAGCCTGAACATAGGCTCTGGAAACACCATATATTTT. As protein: CASSLNIGSGNTIYF.